The clone carrying this TCR beta chain showed up many times. Its antigen is undetermined. TCRdb fed the 5' RACE reads into MiXCR, producing one record per CDR3 protein. The sample shows some 270,000 distinct CDR3 sequences, approximately 8.3% of them seen only once. These data belong to a study of identical twins. Findings of the study overall: Findings depended on cross-sectional statistics rather than tracking the same donors. The study found that models underestimated out-of-frame TCR alpha sharing in monozygotic twins.

V dropped 4 bases and J dropped 3 bases, with 9 bases sitting between them. The length of the CDR3 is 13 residues. Germline values: CDR1 DFQATT, CDR2 SNEGSKA (reference sequence). Each donor was a healthy Caucasian. The same sample was also used in a study of yellow fever vaccine responses in identical twins.

The origin of this receptor is a woman under 30 in good health. The sequenced sample was CD8+ T cells sorted from blood. The chain recombines TRBV20-1 with TRBJ2-2, with D possibly being TRBD1 (6 bases). The CDR3 DNA follows: TGCAGTGCTACGGACAGATACACCGGGGAGCTGTTTTTT. Encoded protein: CSATDRYTGELFF.